This T cell receptor beta chain derives from a study of neurological immune-mediated disorders. Whole-study results and caveats: In HTLV-1-associated myelopathy, TCR clonal expansion was greatest, whereas multiple sclerosis had the least, falling below healthy controls.

Synthesis of cDNA used 5'RACE (with 10-nucleotide random UMIs). Every sequencing run generated in excess of 160 million TCR-beta sequences. These sequences covered 15-18 subjects. TCRdb reprocessed the 5' RACE reads with MiXCR, giving one entry per CDR3 protein. The data show 50,000 to 65,000 distinct CDR3 sequences, around 3.9% seen once. PBMCs stored at -80 C, numbering 2 million, were the origin of the unsorted libraries. This clonotype occurred many times. Its antigen is currently unknown. Trimming removed 7 bases at V and 6 bases at J, with 19 bases between. The germline V gene has CDR1 MNHEY and CDR2 SVGAGI. The CDR3 has 14 amino acids.

This sequence was found in a man aged 25 to 45 with multiple sclerosis. The sample comprised PBMCs. This chain connects TRBV6-5 to TRBJ2-7; a possible D gene is TRBD2 (5 bases). Here the CDR3 DNA reads TGTGCCAGCATGGGAGCACCCCGTCCCCGCGAGCAGTACTTC. Protein: CASMGAPRPREQYF.